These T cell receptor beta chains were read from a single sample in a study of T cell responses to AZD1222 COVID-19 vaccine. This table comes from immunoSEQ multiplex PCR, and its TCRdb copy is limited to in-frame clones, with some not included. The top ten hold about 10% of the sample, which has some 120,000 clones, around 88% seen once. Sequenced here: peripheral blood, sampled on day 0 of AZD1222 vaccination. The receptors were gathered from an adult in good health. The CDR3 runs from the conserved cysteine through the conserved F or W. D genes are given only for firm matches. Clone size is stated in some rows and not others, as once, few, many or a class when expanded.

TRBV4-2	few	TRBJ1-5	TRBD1	CASSLRQGDNQPQHF	TGTGCCAGCAGCCTGCGACAGGGGGACAATCAGCCCCAGCATTTT
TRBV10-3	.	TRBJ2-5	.	CATAGRLEETQYF	TGTGCCACCGCTGGTAGACTAGAAGAGACCCAGTACTTC
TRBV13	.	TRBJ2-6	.	CASSLGQVNSGANVLTF	TGTGCCAGCAGCTTAGGACAGGTGAACTCTGGGGCCAACGTCCTGACTTTC
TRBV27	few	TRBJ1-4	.	CASSLLSATNEKLFF	TGTGCCAGCAGTTTACTCTCTGCAACTAATGAAAAACTGTTTTTT
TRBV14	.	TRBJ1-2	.	CASSHPRRADYGYTF	TGTGCCAGCAGCCATCCCCGACGGGCGGACTATGGCTACACCTTC
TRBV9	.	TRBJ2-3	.	CASSVAQGSISTDTQYF	TGTGCCAGCAGCGTAGCCCAGGGGTCCATAAGCACAGATACGCAGTATTTT
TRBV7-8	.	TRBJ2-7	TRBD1	CASSDGQGPSYEQYF	TGTGCCAGCAGTGACGGACAGGGCCCGTCCTACGAGCAGTACTTC
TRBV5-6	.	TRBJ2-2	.	CASSFGGENTGELFF	TGTGCCAGCAGCTTCGGCGGGGAGAACACCGGGGAGCTGTTTTTT
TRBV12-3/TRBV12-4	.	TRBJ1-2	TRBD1	CASTPTGADGYTF	TGTGCCAGCACCCCGACAGGGGCTGATGGCTACACCTTC
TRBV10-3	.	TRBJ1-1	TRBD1	CAISNPTGENTEAFF	TGTGCCATCAGTAACCCGACAGGGGAGAACACTGAAGCTTTCTTT
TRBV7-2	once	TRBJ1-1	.	CASSLVWGSNTEAFF	TGTGCCAGCAGCTTAGTTTGGGGCTCCAACACTGAAGCTTTCTTT
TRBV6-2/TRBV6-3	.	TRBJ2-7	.	CASSPQLLFQTVDYEQYF	TGTGCCAGCAGTCCACAGTTATTGTTTCAGACAGTAGACTACGAGCAGTACTTC
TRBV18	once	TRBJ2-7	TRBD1	CASSPPETGGEEQYF	TGTGCCAGCTCACCACCAGAAACAGGGGGCGAAGAGCAGTACTTC
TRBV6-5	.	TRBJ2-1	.	CASSYSPARATEQFF	TGTGCCAGCAGTTACTCCCCAGCCAGGGCGACTGAGCAGTTCTTC
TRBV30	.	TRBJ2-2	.	CAWTLGIETGELFF	TGTGCCTGGACGTTAGGGATTGAGACCGGGGAGCTGTTTTTT
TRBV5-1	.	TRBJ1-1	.	CASSLGFVAFF	TGCGCCAGCAGCTTGGGTTTTGTGGCTTTCTTT
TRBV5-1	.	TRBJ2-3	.	CASSMDRPRTDTQYF	TGCGCCAGCAGCATGGACCGGCCCAGGACAGATACGCAGTATTTT
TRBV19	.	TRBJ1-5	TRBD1	CASSKDRGYNQPQHF	TGTGCCAGTAGTAAGGACAGGGGATACAATCAGCCCCAGCATTTT
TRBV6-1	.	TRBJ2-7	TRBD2	CASSAGGEGSRYEQYF	TGTGCCAGCAGTGCCGGGGGGGAGGGATCCCGCTACGAGCAGTACTTC
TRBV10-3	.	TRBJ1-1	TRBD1	CAISAGGQGNSEAFF	TGTGCCATCAGTGCCGGCGGACAGGGAAATTCTGAAGCTTTCTTT
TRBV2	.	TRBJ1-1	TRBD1	CARVERQGANTEAFF	TGTGCCAGGGTTGAAAGACAGGGCGCGAACACTGAAGCTTTCTTT
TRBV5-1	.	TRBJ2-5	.	CASSSQGQETQYF	TGCGCCAGCAGCTCACAGGGCCAAGAGACCCAGTACTTC
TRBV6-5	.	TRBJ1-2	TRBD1	CASSYLDRANYGYTF	TGTGCCAGCAGTTACTTGGACAGGGCAAACTATGGCTACACCTTC
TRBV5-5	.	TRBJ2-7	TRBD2	CASSSRVPGLAGADYEQYF	TGTGCCAGCAGCTCGAGGGTTCCGGGACTAGCGGGAGCTGACTACGAGCAGTACTTC
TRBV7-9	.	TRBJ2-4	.	CATGHGWQEGF	TGTGCCACCGGACACGGGTGGCAGGAGGGCTTC
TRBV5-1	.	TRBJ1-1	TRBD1	CASSSWTGGNTEAFF	TGCGCCAGCAGCTCCTGGACAGGTGGGAACACTGAAGCTTTCTTT
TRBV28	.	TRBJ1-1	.	CASSFRGASTEAFF	TGTGCCAGCAGTTTTAGGGGGGCGTCCACTGAAGCTTTCTTT
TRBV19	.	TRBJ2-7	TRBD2	CASTHATSGGVEQYF	TGTGCCAGTACCCACGCGACTAGCGGGGGGGTCGAGCAGTACTTC
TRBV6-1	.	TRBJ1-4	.	CASSEVVSEKLFF	TGTGCCAGCAGTGAGGTCGTTAGTGAAAAACTGTTTTTT
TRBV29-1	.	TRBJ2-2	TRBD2	CSARMSGRAGELFF	TGCAGCGCCCGGATGAGCGGGAGGGCCGGGGAGCTGTTTTTT
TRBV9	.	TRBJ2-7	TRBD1	CASSPGTGLSYEQYF	TGTGCCAGCAGCCCAGGGACAGGGCTCTCCTACGAGCAGTACTTC
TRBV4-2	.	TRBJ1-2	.	CASSQELGDYGYTF	TGTGCCAGCAGCCAAGAATTAGGAGACTATGGCTACACCTTC
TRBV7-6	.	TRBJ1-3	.	CASSSPQTRNTIYF	TGTGCCAGCAGCTCCCCCCAGACTAGAAACACCATATATTTT
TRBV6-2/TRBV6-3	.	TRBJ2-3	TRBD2	CASSLAGGQSDTQYF	TGTGCCAGCAGTCTCGCGGGGGGGCAGTCAGATACGCAGTATTTT
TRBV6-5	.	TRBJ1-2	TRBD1	CASSKTGVYGYTF	TGTGCCAGCAGTAAGACAGGGGTGTATGGCTACACCTTC
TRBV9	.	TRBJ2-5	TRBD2	CASSVELAGAETQYF	TGTGCCAGCAGCGTAGAACTAGCGGGGGCAGAGACCCAGTACTTC
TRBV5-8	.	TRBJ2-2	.	CASSLFRVANTGELFF	TGTGCCAGCAGCTTGTTCCGGGTGGCGAACACCGGGGAGCTGTTTTTT
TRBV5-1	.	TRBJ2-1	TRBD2	CASSPLAGGPGNEQFF	TGCGCCAGCAGCCCATTAGCGGGAGGGCCGGGGAATGAGCAGTTCTTC
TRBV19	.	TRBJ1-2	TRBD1	CASSSRTGGNYGYTF	TGTGCCAGTAGTAGCAGGACAGGGGGAAACTATGGCTACACCTTC
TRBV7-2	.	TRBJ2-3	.	CASSPGGTDTQYF	TGTGCCAGCAGCCCCGGCGGCACAGATACGCAGTATTTT
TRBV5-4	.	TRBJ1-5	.	CASSLDPREPQHF	TGTGCCAGCAGCTTGGACCCGAGGGAGCCCCAGCATTTT
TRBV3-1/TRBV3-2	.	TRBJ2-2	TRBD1	CASIPGGQGVLPNTGELFF	TGTGCCAGCATCCCCGGGGGACAGGGGGTCCTACCGAACACCGGGGAGCTGTTTTTT